The subject of this entry is one TCR beta chain. Its antigen is unidentified. This sample was taken from a study of cytomegalovirus exposure and HLA in healthy donors. Study-wide results and limits: It was confirmed in vitro that three of the CMV-associated chains were specific for CMV antigens. There were some 150 TCR beta chains listed as cytomegalovirus-associated. Many donors shared some public TCRs, even though most TCR sequences were rare. Clusters of TCRs from the first cohort tended to co-occur in the roughly 120 validation repertoires (as a later analysis found).

V was shortened by 2 bases and J by 2 bases, with 15 bases between the two germline ends. The CDR3 runs 16 residues. Germline V lookup: CDR1 MDHEN, CDR2 SYDVKM. The method was immunoSEQ multiplex PCR; TCRdb's version includes in-frame clones alone and lacks a portion of them. The sample includes about 54,000 clones, roughly 87% of them seen just once. This chain connects TRBV28 to TRBJ1-2; possibly TRBD1 for D (5 bases). The receptor was isolated from a woman between 18 and 30 years old in good health and CMV-seropositive. The source material was PBMCs. The CDR3 region is CASSLLVFQGNYGYTF. DNA for the CDR3: TGTGCCAGCAGTTTACTTGTGTTTCAGGGAAACTATGGCTACACCTTC.